One and the same sample provided the 21 T cell receptor beta chains below, sequenced in a study of blood T cell repertoires in COVID-19. Produced via immunoSEQ multiplex PCR; TCRdb's table is partial and in-frame only. The data show roughly 300,000 clones, with roughly 90% seen just once and 1% to 1.3% held by the top ten. The specimen was PBMCs or T cells enriched from blood (not recorded which). The receptors originated from a woman aged 30 to 39 who had recovered from COVID-19.

The chain is built from TRBV19 and TRBJ2-1, with 8 bases fitting TRBD2. The CDR3 spans 14 residues. V shed 5 bases and J 7 bases; nucleotides not matched to a gene: 7. The germline gives CDR1 LNHDA, CDR2 SQIVND (reference sequence). This chain's CDR3 is CASSSAGGSNEQFF. In DNA, the CDR3 is TGTGCCAGTAGTTCGGCGGGAGGTTCTAATGAGCAGTTCTTC.

The genes are TRBV2 and TRBJ1-5; D is unclear. This CDR3 comprises 15 residues. V lost 7 bases and J 0 bases, leaving 13 bases between the germline ends. Germline-derived CDR1 and CDR2 are SNHLY and FYNNEI. In nucleotides, the CDR3 is TGTGCCAGCACCTTCGGGGTAACTAGCAATCAGCCCCAGCATTTT. It yields the protein CASTFGVTSNQPQHF.

The chain is built from TRBV19 and TRBJ1-5; 11 bases are a match to TRBD1. This CDR3 has 20 amino acids. Trimming removed 5 bases from V and 7 bases from J; junction bases left unmatched: 22. Germline CDR1 and CDR2: LNHDA and SQIVND (reference sequence). The CDR3 DNA reads TGTGCCAGTAGTCTTCAACCGGGACAGGGGGAGTACCGCCGAGAGCAGCCCCAGCATTTT. It codes for CASSLQPGQGEYRREQPQHF. The variable domain in full, completed from reference TRBV19 and TRBJ1-5, reads DGGITQSPKYLFRKEGQNVTLSCEQNLNHDAMYWYRQDPGQGLRLIYYSQIVNDFQKGDIAEGYSVSREKKESFPLTVTSAQKNPTAFYLCASSLQPGQGEYRREQPQHFGDGTRLSIL.

A word on this clone: This sample also contains other DNA sequences that code for the same CDR3. V gene TRBV6-2 or TRBV6-3 combines with J gene TRBJ1-2, with 8 bases fitting TRBD1. Germline V lookup: CDR1 MNHEY, CDR2 SVGEGT. The CDR3 totals 14 residues. V was clipped by 4 bases and J by 3 bases; unmatched bases: 4. CDR3 DNA sequence: TGTGCCAGCAGTTCAGGGGGCGCGGACTATGGCTACACCTTC. It encodes CASSSGGADYGYTF.

V is TRBV5-1 and J is TRBJ2-5, with 7 bases that match TRBD1. Germline CDR1 reads SGHRS; CDR2 reads YFSETQ. Unmatched junction bases numbered 7, after V lost 4 bases and J lost 1 base. The CDR3 covers 15 residues. The CDR3 region has the DNA TGCGCCAGCAGCGCGACAGGGATTCCCCAAGAGACCCAGTACTTC. This sequence encodes CASSATGIPQETQYF.

The V and J genes are TRBV6-5 and TRBJ2-7; 8 bases are shared with TRBD2. Germline-derived CDR1 and CDR2 are MNHEY and SVGAGI. The CDR3 loop spans 15 amino acids. V trimming: 3 bases; J trimming: 4 bases; junction bases outside the gene matches: 8. This CDR3 reads CASSYSDAGGYEQYF. In DNA, the CDR3 is TGTGCCAGCAGTTATTCGGACGCGGGGGGTTACGAGCAGTACTTC.

This rearrangement joins TRBV5-5 to TRBJ1-2; TRBD1 is a possible D gene (6 bases). CDR3 size: 15 residues. From germline, CDR1 is SGHKS and CDR2 YYEKEE (reference sequence). V lost 4 bases and J lost 1, with 14 bases in between. This CDR3 reads CASSPGHSRNYGYTF. The CDR3 DNA is TGTGCCAGCAGCCCGGGACATTCTCGTAACTATGGCTACACCTTC.

The chain has TRBV9 and TRBJ1-4, with D perhaps TRBD1 (6 bases). V was pared by 0 bases and J by 2 bases, with 14 bases between. This CDR3 contains 17 residues. Germline values: CDR1 SGDLS, CDR2 YYNGEE. In DNA, the CDR3 is TGTGCCAGCAGCGTAGAGCAGGGGAGAATGACTAATGAAAAACTGTTTTTT. Translation: CASSVEQGRMTNEKLFF.

The chain joins TRBV23-1 to TRBJ1-2, with 7 bases identical to TRBD1. TRBV23-1 qualifies as an ORF whose function is uncertain. CDR3 size: 19 residues. Trimming removed 1 base from V and 7 bases from J; junction bases left unmatched: 21. As DNA, the CDR3 is TGCGCCAGCAGTCAATACAAATCGGACAGGAACTGCCCAAGGAGTGGCTACACCTTC. Translating gives CASSQYKSDRNCPRSGYTF.

As regards this clone: Other DNA sequences in the sample encode the same CDR3. V and J are TRBV2 and TRBJ1-1; D is perhaps TRBD1 (5 bases). This CDR3 region has 13 residues. V lost 4 bases and J 1 base, leaving 7 bases between the germline ends. Germline V gene lookup returns CDR1 SNHLY and CDR2 FYNNEI. The CDR3 sequence is CASSGQGNTEAFF. As DNA, the CDR3 is TGTGCCAGCAGTGGTCAGGGGAACACTGAAGCTTTCTTT.

The chain employs TRBV5-1 and TRBJ2-5; TRBD1 agrees at 7 bases. The CDR3 has 15 residues. Germline assignment: CDR1 SGHRS and CDR2 YFSETQ. V lost 5 bases and J lost 4; bases outside the gene matches: 11. The CDR3: CASSPTGPLAETQYF. CDR3 DNA sequence: TGCGCCAGCAGTCCGACAGGGCCGCTGGCAGAGACCCAGTACTTC.

This clone was detected only once. The V gene is TRBV30, the J gene TRBJ2-7, with 16 bases aligning to TRBD2. J gave up 4 bases and V 4 bases, and 10 bases lay outside the gene matches. CDR1 is GTSNPN and CDR2 is SVGIG in the germline V gene (reference sequence). CDR3 length: 17 residues. In DNA, the CDR3 is TGTGCCTGGAATGTTGGGACTAGCGGGAGGGCCGGGTACGAGCAGTACTTC. Its protein product is CAWNVGTSGRAGYEQYF.

CDR3 sequence: CASSVDSGRVGELFF. For the CDR3, the DNA is TGTGCCAGCAGCGTAGATAGCGGGAGGGTCGGGGAGCTGTTTTTT. V and J are TRBV9 and TRBJ2-2; 11 nucleotides align to TRBD2. Per the germline V gene, CDR1 is SGDLS and CDR2 is YYNGEE. V lost 0 bases, J lost 7 bases, and 2 bases stayed unmatched. The CDR3 runs to 15 residues.

The chain employs TRBV6-5 and TRBJ1-2; 7 nucleotides align to TRBD1. The V and J ends lost 1 base and 6 bases, in that order; junction bases with no gene match: 11. Germline loops: CDR1 MNHEY, CDR2 SVGAGI. There are 16 residues in the CDR3. CDR3 protein: CASSYYDRAEVDGYTF. The CDR3 DNA sequence: TGTGCCAGCAGTTACTACGACAGGGCTGAGGTGGATGGCTACACCTTC.

Here the CDR3 reads CAISGGGGQLNEQFF. DNA for the CDR3: TGTGCCATCAGTGGCGGTGGGGGACAACTAAATGAGCAGTTCTTC. This sequence joins TRBV10-3 and TRBJ2-1; a possible D gene is TRBD1 (6 bases). V shed 4 bases and J shed 7 bases, with 17 bases lying between them. The CDR3 length is 15 residues. Germline loops: CDR1 ENHRY, CDR2 SYGVKD.

This chain links TRBV7-8 with TRBJ2-1, with TRBD2 matching over 13 bases. Germline loops: CDR1 SGHVS, CDR2 FQNEAQ. The CDR3 has 18 amino acids. Unmatched junction bases numbered 11, after V lost 2 bases and J lost 7 bases. CDR3 protein: CASSLRGEGLAGRNEQFF. DNA for the CDR3: TGTGCCAGCAGCTTACGCGGTGAGGGACTAGCGGGAAGGAATGAGCAGTTCTTC.

The chain links TRBV9 to TRBJ1-3; 8 bases line up with TRBD1. Germline values: CDR1 SGDLS, CDR2 YYNGEE. This CDR3 is built from 14 residues. The trim removed 3 bases at V and 2 bases at J, leaving 1 base unmatched. The CDR3 sequence is CASSGTGPGNTIYF. The CDR3 DNA follows: TGTGCCAGCAGCGGGACAGGGCCTGGAAACACCATATATTTT.

This sequence joins TRBV18 and TRBJ1-3; D ambiguous. V gave up 2 bases and J gave up 0 bases, with 5 bases separating them. The V gene's germline CDR1 is KGHSH and CDR2 LQKENI. The CDR3 runs to 14 residues. CDR3 in amino acids: CASSPDNSGNTIYF. The CDR3 nucleotides are TGTGCCAGCTCACCAGACAACTCTGGAAACACCATATATTTT.

The rearrangement joins TRBV7-6 to TRBJ2-1; 9 bases agree with TRBD2. The length of the CDR3 is 18 residues. V trimming: 1 base; J trimming: 0 bases; junction bases outside the gene matches: 7. Germline lookup yields CDR1 SGHVS and CDR2 FNYEAQ. CDR3 DNA sequence: TGTGCCAGCAGCTTAGGGGGGACTAGCTCCAGCTCCTACAATGAGCAGTTCTTC. This encodes CASSLGGTSSSSYNEQFF.

The chain carries TRBV28 and TRBJ2-2; TRBD1 matches at 8 bases. V lost 4 bases to trimming and J lost 5 bases; unmatched junction nucleotides: 6. The CDR3 has 15 amino acids. Germline V CDR1 and CDR2: MDHEN, SYDVKM. The CDR3 DNA reads as TGTGCCAGCAGTTCGGAACAGGGGGGAACCGGGGAGCTGTTTTTT. Residues: CASSSEQGGTGELFF.

J is TRBJ2-5 and V is TRBV7-3, with no clear D. The CDR3 consists of 15 residues. In germline, CDR1 is SGHTA, CDR2 FQGTGA. With 1 base removed from V and 3 bases from J, the gap between germline ends came to 12 bases. The CDR3 region is CASSLIGTAEETQYF. In DNA form, the CDR3 reads TGTGCCAGCAGCTTAATAGGAACAGCAGAAGAGACCCAGTACTTC. Drawing the rest from reference TRBV7-3 and TRBJ2-5, the complete variable domain is GAGVSQTPSNKVTEKGKYVELRCDPISGHTALYWYRQSLGQGPEFLIYFQGTGAADDSGLPNDRFFAVRPEGSVSTLKIQRTERGDSAVYLCASSLIGTAEETQYFGPGTRLLVL.